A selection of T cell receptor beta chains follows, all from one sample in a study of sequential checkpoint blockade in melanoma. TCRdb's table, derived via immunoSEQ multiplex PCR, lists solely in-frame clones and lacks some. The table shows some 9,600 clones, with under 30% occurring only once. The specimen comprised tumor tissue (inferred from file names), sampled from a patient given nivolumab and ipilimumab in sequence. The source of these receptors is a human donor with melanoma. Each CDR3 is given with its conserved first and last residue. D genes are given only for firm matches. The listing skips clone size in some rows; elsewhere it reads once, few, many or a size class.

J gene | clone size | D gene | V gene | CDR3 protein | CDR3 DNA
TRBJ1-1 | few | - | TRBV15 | CATSRGRGTLASAFF | TGTGCCACCAGCAGAGGCCGCGGGACCCTCGCGTCGGCTTTCTTT
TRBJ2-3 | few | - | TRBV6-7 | CASTPGDTQYF | TGTGCCAGCACACCTGGGGATACGCAGTATTTT
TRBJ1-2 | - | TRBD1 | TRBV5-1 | CASSRDRGRDKYGYTF | TGCGCCAGCAGCCGGGACAGGGGGCGCGATAAATATGGCTACACCTTC
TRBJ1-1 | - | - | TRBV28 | CASSSLKGLNTEAFF | TGTGCCAGCAGTTCTCTTAAGGGGTTGAACACTGAAGCTTTCTTT
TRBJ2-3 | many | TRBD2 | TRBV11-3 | CASSSGLAGRVGTQYF | TGTGCCAGCAGCTCGGGACTAGCGGGGAGGGTTGGGACGCAGTATTTT
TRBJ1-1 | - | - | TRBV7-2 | CASSLAENLEAFF | TGTGCCAGCAGCTTAGCAGAGAACCTGGAAGCTTTCTTT
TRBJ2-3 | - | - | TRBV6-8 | CASSYSRTPDTQYF | TGTGCCAGCAGTTACTCACGCACCCCAGATACGCAGTATTTT
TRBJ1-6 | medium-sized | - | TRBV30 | CAWSEQGTYNSPLHF | TGTGCCTGGAGCGAACAGGGAACCTATAATTCACCCCTCCACTTT
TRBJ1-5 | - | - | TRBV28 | CASSLSRDDFYQPQHF | TGTGCCAGCAGTTTATCCCGGGACGATTTTTATCAGCCCCAGCATTTT
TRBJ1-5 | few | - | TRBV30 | CAWSVRGDQPQHF | TGTGCCTGGAGTGTACGGGGAGACCAGCCCCAGCATTTT
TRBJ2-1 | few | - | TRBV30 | CAWSVIGGNEQFF | TGTGCCTGGAGTGTAATTGGGGGGAATGAGCAGTTCTTC
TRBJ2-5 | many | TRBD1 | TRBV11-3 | CASSLGDRYQETQYF | TGTGCCAGCAGCTTGGGGGACAGATACCAAGAGACCCAGTACTTC
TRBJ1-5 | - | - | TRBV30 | CAWGYGGGQPQHF | TGTGCCTGGGGTTATGGGGGGGGCCAGCCCCAGCATTTT
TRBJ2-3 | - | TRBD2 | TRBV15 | CATSRDRLAGRTDTQYF | TGTGCCACCAGCAGAGATCGCCTAGCGGGGCGCACAGATACGCAGTATTTT
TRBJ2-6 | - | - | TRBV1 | CASSQDRGRVSGANVLTF | TGCGCCAGCAGCCAAGATCGAGGGAGGGTCTCTGGGGCCAACGTCCTGACTTTC
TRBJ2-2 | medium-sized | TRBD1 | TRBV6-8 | CASRDRANTGELFF | TGTGCCAGCAGGGACAGGGCGAACACCGGGGAGCTGTTTTTT
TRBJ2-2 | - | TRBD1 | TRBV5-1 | CASSLADRGRYTGELFF | TGCGCCAGCAGCTTGGCGGACAGGGGGCGATACACCGGGGAGCTGTTTTTT
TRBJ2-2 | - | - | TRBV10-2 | CASSEGGRRLISAGELFF | TGCGCCAGCAGTGAGGGGGGGCGCCGCCTTATTTCCGCCGGGGAGCTGTTTTTT
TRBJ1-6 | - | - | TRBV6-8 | CASRQGQNNSPLHF | TGTGCCAGCAGGCAGGGACAAAATAATTCACCCCTCCACTTT
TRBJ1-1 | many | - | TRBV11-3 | CASSLVAGNTEAFF | TGTGCCAGCAGCTTAGTGGCCGGGAACACTGAAGCTTTCTTT
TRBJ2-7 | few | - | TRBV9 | CASSAHPDTGDEQYF | TGTGCCAGCAGCGCACATCCAGACACGGGGGACGAGCAGTACTTC
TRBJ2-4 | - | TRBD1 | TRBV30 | CAWEPTGTAKNIQYF | TGTGCCTGGGAACCGACAGGGACGGCCAAAAACATTCAGTACTTC
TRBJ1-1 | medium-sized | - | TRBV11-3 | CASSLSPGATEAFF | TGTGCCAGCAGCTTAAGCCCCGGGGCCACTGAAGCTTTCTTT
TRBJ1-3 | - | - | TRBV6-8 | CASIPQGASGNTIYF | TGTGCCAGCATCCCGCAGGGAGCATCTGGAAACACCATATATTTT
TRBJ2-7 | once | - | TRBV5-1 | CASSLVGGASYEQYF | TGCGCCAGCAGCTTGGTGGGGGGCGCCTCCTACGAGCAGTACTTC
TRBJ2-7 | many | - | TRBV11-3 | CASSLSLARYEQYF | TGTGCCAGCAGCTTGTCTCTAGCGCGTTACGAGCAGTACTTC
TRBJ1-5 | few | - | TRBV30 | CAWSPPSGLMNQPQHF | TGTGCCTGGAGCCCACCGTCAGGGCTTATGAATCAGCCCCAGCATTTT
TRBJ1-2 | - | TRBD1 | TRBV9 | CASSPLGQGPYGYTF | TGTGCCAGCAGCCCACTTGGACAGGGCCCCTATGGCTACACCTTC
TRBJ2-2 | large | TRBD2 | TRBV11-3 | CASSFGTSGYNTGELFF | TGTGCCAGCAGCTTTGGGACTAGCGGGTACAACACCGGGGAGCTGTTTTTT
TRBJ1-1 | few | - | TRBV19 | CASTPLGGPRRMNTEAFF | TGTGCCAGTACCCCCCTGGGAGGCCCCAGGAGAATGAACACTGAAGCTTTCTTT
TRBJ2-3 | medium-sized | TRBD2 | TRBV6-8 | CASSPLAGPSTDTQYF | TGTGCCAGCAGTCCATTAGCGGGACCCAGCACAGATACGCAGTATTTT
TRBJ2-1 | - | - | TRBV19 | CASIRGNEQFF | TGTGCCAGTATCCGCGGAAATGAGCAGTTCTTC
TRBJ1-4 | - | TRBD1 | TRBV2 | CASTRDRRFEKLFF | TGTGCCAGCACCCGGGACAGAAGGTTCGAAAAACTGTTTTTT
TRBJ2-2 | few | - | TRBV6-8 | CASSFGQHNTGELFF | TGTGCCAGCAGTTTCGGACAGCACAACACCGGGGAGCTGTTTTTT
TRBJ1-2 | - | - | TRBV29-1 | CSVSSGEVYGYTF | TGCAGCGTTAGTTCAGGGGAGGTCTATGGCTACACCTTC
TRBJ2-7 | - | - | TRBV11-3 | CASSLIGTNYEQYF | TGTGCCAGCAGCTTAATAGGGACAAACTACGAGCAGTACTTC
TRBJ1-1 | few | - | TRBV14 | CASSSVGGYTEAFF | TGTGCCAGCAGCTCGGTGGGGGGCTACACTGAAGCTTTCTTT